This T cell receptor beta chain is from a study of T cell repertoires in cytomegalovirus infection. Study context: CMV infection plus the matching HLA type was flagged by public TCR beta signatures.

This clonotype was found a few times. Its antigen is undetermined. Via MiXCR, TCRdb re-called the reads, giving one row per CDR3 protein. The data show 510,000 or so distinct CDR3 sequences, approximately 26% seen once. The CDR3 consists of 14 residues. Per germline, CDR1 DFQATT and CDR2 SNEGSKA (reference sequence). Germline trimming cut 7 bases from V and 3 bases from J; bases unmatched to any gene: 7. Overall study findings and caveats: Public TCR beta family frequency separated CMV-and-HLA carriers, including in an independent cohort. Predominance within the ex vivo response was attributable to HLA-C-restricted CMV-specific TCR beta clonotypes.

Source material: PBMCs. The chain recombines TRBV20-1 with TRBJ2-3, with 10 bases fitting TRBD2. The TCR sequence derives from a human donor in good health (CMV status not recorded). Some clones in this sample may be carry-over from other donors' samples. CDR3 protein: CSGKVGLATDTQYF. The DNA of the CDR3 is TGCAGTGGAAAAGTGGGACTAGCGACAGATACGCAGTATTTT.